Below, 25 T cell receptor beta chains from the same sample are listed, as sequenced in a study of T cell repertoires in cytomegalovirus infection. In TCRdb, the reads were re-called with MiXCR into one record per CDR3 protein. The top ten clones hold roughly 13% of a sample with some 440,000 distinct CDR3 sequences, about a third of them seen once. Specimen: PBMCs. These receptors were collected from a human donor in good health (CMV status not recorded). Some clones in this sample may be carry-over from other donors' samples.

This clonotype was observed a few times. The rearrangement joins TRBV5-1 to TRBJ1-4; no clear D. CDR3 size: 18 residues. Per germline, CDR1 SGHRS and CDR2 YFSETQ. The V gene lost 0 bases and the J gene lost 0 bases, with 15 bases spanning the gap. CDR3 nucleotides: TGCGCCAGCAGCTTGGAAGGGAACGGGATGGCAACTAATGAAAAACTGTTTTTT. Its translation: CASSLEGNGMATNEKLFF. The entire variable domain, with the rest obtained from reference TRBV5-1 and TRBJ1-4, is as follows: KAGVTQTPRYLIKTRGQQVTLSCSPISGHRSVSWYQQTPGQGLQFLFEYFSETQRNKGNFPGRFSGRQFSNSRSEMNVSTLELGDSALYLCASSLEGNGMATNEKLFFGSGTQLSVL.

This clonotype appeared many times. The chain links TRBV7-8 to TRBJ2-2; possible D gene TRBD1, 6 bases. Trimming removed 5 bases at V and 5 bases at J, with 15 bases between. The CDR3 covers 15 residues. The germline gives CDR1 SGHVS, CDR2 FQNEAQ. The CDR3 spells CASSPVRGLTGELFF. CDR3 bases: TGTGCCAGCAGCCCCGTTAGGGGGTTGACCGGGGAGCTGTTTTTT.

The genes are TRBV7-6 and TRBJ2-7; the D gene is possibly TRBD1 (5 bases). Looked up from germline, CDR1 is SGHVS and CDR2 is FNYEAQ. This CDR3 has 15 residues. Trimming pared 1 base from V and 3 bases from J, leaving 13 bases between. Here the CDR3 DNA reads TGTGCCAGCAGCTTAGAGCAGGGTGCAGGCTACGAGCAGTACTTC. It specifies CASSLEQGAGYEQYF.

The J gene is TRBJ2-7, the V gene TRBV28, with 7 bases lining up with TRBD2. This CDR3 comprises 14 residues. J was trimmed by 1 base and V by 3 bases; bases with no gene match: 3. Germline assignment: CDR1 MDHEN and CDR2 SYDVKM. The CDR3, as DNA: TGTGCCAGCAGTTTTCCGGGGGGTTCCTACGAGCAGTACTTC. This gives the protein CASSFPGGSYEQYF. Full variable domain (missing parts from reference TRBV28 and TRBJ2-7): DVKVTQSSRYLVKRTGEKVFLECVQDMDHENMFWYRQDPGLGLRLIYFSYDVKMKEKGDIPEGYSVSREKKERFSLILESASTNQTSMYLCASSFPGGSYEQYFGPGTRLTVT.

This clonotype was detected only once. This chain connects TRBV19 to TRBJ1-4; no firm D call. The V gene lost 3 bases and the J gene lost 0 bases, with 8 bases spanning the gap. The CDR3 length is 15 residues. In germline, CDR1 is LNHDA, CDR2 SQIVND (reference sequence). The CDR3 nucleotides read TGTGCCAGTAGTATCCCCGGAGCAACTAATGAAAAACTGTTTTTT. Translation gives CASSIPGATNEKLFF. The full variable domain, rest sourced from reference TRBV19 and TRBJ1-4, is DGGITQSPKYLFRKEGQNVTLSCEQNLNHDAMYWYRQDPGQGLRLIYYSQIVNDFQKGDIAEGYSVSREKKESFPLTVTSAQKNPTAFYLCASSIPGATNEKLFFGSGTQLSVL.

The CDR3: CASSVDSGNKETQYF. The CDR3 DNA follows: TGTGCCAGCAGCGTAGATTCCGGGAACAAAGAGACCCAGTACTTC. The genes are TRBV9 and TRBJ2-5; D is possibly TRBD2 (5 bases). This CDR3 contains 15 residues. Germline CDR1 SGDLS, CDR2 YYNGEE. The V end lost 0 bases, the J end lost 3 bases, and 12 bases lay between the germline ends.

V usage is TRBV27 and J usage is TRBJ2-7; D call uncertain. With 11 bases removed from V and 1 base from J, the gap between germline ends came to 15 bases. This CDR3 contains 13 residues. Germline V gene lookup returns CDR1 MNHEY and CDR2 SMNVEV (reference sequence). The CDR3 DNA follows: TGTGCCCGCACCGGGCCCTCTTCCTACGAGCAGTACTTC. The encoded protein is CARTGPSSYEQYF.

This clonotype has a count of ten or more. The V gene is TRBV7-2, the J gene TRBJ2-3, with 10 bases fitting TRBD2. The germline gives CDR1 SGHTA, CDR2 FQGNSA. CDR3 length: 14 residues. V gave up 6 bases and J gave up 6 bases; unmatched junction bases: 6. The CDR3 region is CASSFQRGGDTQYF. The CDR3 region has the DNA TGTGCCAGCAGTTTTCAGCGGGGGGGCGATACGCAGTATTTT. The full variable domain, completed using reference TRBV7-2 and TRBJ2-3, is GAGVSQSPSNKVTEKGKDVELRCDPISGHTALYWYRQSLGQGLEFLIYFQGNSAPDKSGLPSDRFSAERTGGSVSTLTIQRTQQEDSAVYLCASSFQRGGDTQYFGPGTRLTVL.

This sequence joins TRBV28 and TRBJ2-2; 8 bases match TRBD1. Losses at the gene ends were 4 bases for V and 3 bases for J; bases not matched to a gene: 10. Germline V gene sequence: CDR1 MDHEN, CDR2 SYDVKM. The CDR3 length is 17 residues. The CDR3 DNA follows: TGTGCCAGCAGTTCCCCTCGGAGACAGGGGTACACCGGGGAGCTGTTTTTT. This gives the protein CASSSPRRQGYTGELFF.

This chain uses TRBV20-1 with TRBJ2-5; no clear D. V was trimmed by 0 bases and J by 0 bases, leaving 8 bases between them. CDR1 and CDR2 from the germline V gene are DFQATT and SNEGSKA (reference sequence). This CDR3 comprises 14 residues. CDR3 protein: CSARDWGYQETQYF. Written as DNA, the CDR3 is TGCAGTGCTAGAGATTGGGGATACCAAGAGACCCAGTACTTC.

As concerns this clonotype: One base away lies a much larger clone, so this may be a sequencing read error. The CDR3 carries no conserved terminal phenylalanine or tryptophan, so it likely arises from a read error. The gene calls are TRBV7-6 and TRBJ2-1; 9 bases are shared with TRBD1. Germline trimming cut 1 base from V and 2 bases from J; bases unmatched to any gene: 6. This CDR3 spans 17 amino acids. CDR1 is SGHVS and CDR2 is FNYEAQ in the germline V gene. The CDR3, as DNA: TGTGCCAGCAGCTTAGAACAGGGGGCACGCGCCTACAATGAGCAGTTCTTA. Amino acids: CASSLEQGARAYNEQFL.

This clonotype was found many times. The genes are TRBV7-3 and TRBJ1-2; D remains ambiguous. The CDR3 contains 14 residues. V dropped 2 bases and J dropped 6 bases, with 13 bases sitting between them. Germline V gives CDR1 SGHTA, CDR2 FQGTGA. CDR3 protein: CASSLRGSSDGYTF. CDR3 coding DNA: TGTGCCAGCAGCTTACGTGGGTCATCCGATGGCTACACCTTC.

J is TRBJ2-2 and V is TRBV5-1, with D uncertain. Germline lookup yields CDR1 SGHRS and CDR2 YFSETQ. The CDR3 has 15 residues. Trimming removed 3 bases from V and 4 bases from J, with 13 bases in between. The chain's CDR3 is CASSSDLTGTGELFF. CDR3 coding DNA: TGCGCCAGCAGCTCGGATCTGACGGGCACCGGGGAGCTGTTTTTT.

This clonotype has only a few counts. This chain links TRBV4-2 with TRBJ1-5; no clear D gene. The CDR3 runs to 15 residues. The germline gives CDR1 LGHNA, CDR2 YNFKEQ. Trimming pared 1 base from V and 1 base from J, leaving 8 bases between. This chain's CDR3 is CASSQVMGSNQPQHF. The CDR3 nucleotides read TGTGCCAGCAGCCAAGTCATGGGAAGCAATCAGCCCCAGCATTTT.

This clonotype has just a few counts. The V call is TRBV28, the J call TRBJ1-5; a weak D match, TRBD1 (6 bases). V was pared by 4 bases and J by 4 bases, with 17 bases between. The CDR3 sequence is 16 residues long. Germline V gene sequence: CDR1 MDHEN, CDR2 SYDVKM. The CDR3 loop is CASSSLLQGGNQPQHF. The CDR3 bases are TGTGCCAGCAGTTCGTTATTACAGGGAGGAAATCAGCCCCAGCATTTT.

Written as DNA, the CDR3 is TGTGCCAGCAGCCCCTCCGGGACTCTGGGGACCGGGGAGCTGTTTTTT. It specifies CASSPSGTLGTGELFF. The chain uses TRBV2 and TRBJ2-2; D perhaps matches TRBD2 (6 bases). V was cut by 6 bases and J by 5 bases, with 19 bases left in between. Germline-derived CDR1 and CDR2 are SNHLY and FYNNEI. The CDR3 loop spans 16 amino acids.

This clonotype appeared many times. The chain has TRBV6-2 or TRBV6-3 and TRBJ1-5; no clear D gene. Germline V gene lookup returns CDR1 MNHEY and CDR2 SVGEGT. The CDR3 is 14 residues long. The ends were cut back, 6 bases at V and 0 bases at J, with 9 bases in the middle. The CDR3 sequence is CASSAMRSNQPQHF. The CDR3 bases are TGTGCCAGCAGCGCGATGCGTAGCAATCAGCCCCAGCATTTT.

This clonotype showed up many times. This chain joins TRBV7-8 and TRBJ2-7; D is unresolved. With 0 bases removed from V and 7 bases from J, the gap between germline ends came to 16 bases. The CDR3 length is 15 residues. Germline assignment: CDR1 SGHVS and CDR2 FQNEAQ. Here the CDR3 DNA reads TGTGCCAGCAGCTTAGCGGCGGCTAGTCCCTTGGAGCAGTACTTC. Protein: CASSLAAASPLEQYF.

This clonotype has ten or more counts. J is TRBJ1-1 and V is TRBV4-1, with 7 bases aligning to TRBD1. This CDR3 has 15 residues. V gave up 1 base and J gave up 0 bases; unmatched junction bases: 2. Per the germline V gene, CDR1 is MGHRA and CDR2 is YSYEKL. CDR3 amino acids: CASSQVQGLNTEAFF. For the CDR3, the DNA is TGCGCCAGCAGCCAAGTACAGGGGTTGAACACTGAAGCTTTCTTT.

This clonotype showed up just a few times. The rearrangement links TRBV15 to TRBJ2-1; the D is unclear. V gave up 0 bases and J gave up 9 bases, with 6 bases separating them. CDR3 length: 12 amino acids. Looked up from germline, CDR1 is LNHNV and CDR2 is YYDKDF (reference sequence). The CDR3 reads CATSRDGSEQFF. CDR3 bases: TGTGCCACCAGCAGAGATGGAAGTGAGCAGTTCTTC.

This clonotype was recorded at least ten times. The CDR3 sequence is CASSHLPSLAGNRETQYF. CDR3 nucleotides: TGTGCCAGCAGCCACCTACCCTCCCTAGCGGGGAACCGAGAGACCCAGTACTTC. The chain has TRBV7-6 and TRBJ2-5, with 9 bases aligning to TRBD2. Germline CDR1 and CDR2: SGHVS and FNYEAQ. V lost 5 bases, J lost 4 bases, and 17 bases stayed unmatched. The CDR3 length is 18 residues.

This clonotype was seen many times. The CDR3 nucleotides read TGTGCCAGCAGTCGGGGGGGGGACACTGAAGCTTTCTTT. It encodes CASSRGGDTEAFF. The chain has TRBV28 and TRBJ1-1; a possible D gene is TRBD1 (5 bases). From germline, CDR1 is MDHEN and CDR2 SYDVKM. The CDR3 has 13 residues. Trimming cost V 5 bases and J 3 bases, with 10 bases left between them.

The table lists this clonotype with a few counts. The V and J genes are TRBV19 and TRBJ2-3, with D unclear. The CDR3 totals 13 residues. The ends were cut back, 6 bases at V and 7 bases at J, with 14 bases in the middle. CDR1 LNHDA and CDR2 SQIVND come from the germline V gene (reference sequence). CDR3 sequence reads: CASSHSGPNTQYF. The CDR3, as DNA: TGTGCCAGTAGCCACTCCGGGCCGAATACGCAGTATTTT.

This clonotype was observed a handful of times. The chain carries TRBV6-1 and TRBJ2-5, with D perhaps matching TRBD2 (5 bases). Trimming took 6 bases from V and 4 from J, leaving 9 bases between them. The CDR3 extends over 12 amino acids. CDR1 and CDR2 from the germline V gene are MNHNS and SASEGT. CDR3 coding DNA: TGTGCCAGCAGCCCTAGCCGAGAGACCCAGTACTTC. It is translated as CASSPSRETQYF.

A single count supports this clonotype. The V call is TRBV9, the J call TRBJ2-5, with D maybe TRBD2 (6 bases). Germline V gene sequence: CDR1 SGDLS, CDR2 YYNGEE. The CDR3 length is 15 residues. Trimming shortened V by 3 bases and J by 4 bases, and 16 bases separated the two germline ends. CDR3 loop: CASSARARGRETQYF. The CDR3 DNA is TGTGCCAGCAGCGCCCGGGCGCGGGGAAGAGAGACCCAGTACTTC.